This T cell receptor (beta chain) was observed in a study of T cells in Graves' hyperthyroidism and ophthalmopathy. Overall study findings and caveats: Separating ophthalmopathy from stable hyperthyroidism was achieved by a 13 V-J model.

The V gene end was trimmed by 4 bases and the J gene end by 0 bases; junction bases not matched to a gene: 10. This CDR3 region has 17 residues. The germline V gene has CDR1 SGHNT and CDR2 YYREEE (reference sequence). This clonotype was seen repeatedly, ten times or more. Antigen specificity is unknown. TCR beta CDR3 sequences were amplified from RNA transcripts. TCR CDR3 regions were first amplified by RT-PCR with HTBI primers. TCRdb re-analysed the multiplex PCR reads in MiXCR, keeping a single row per CDR3 protein. The table records 450,000 to 600,000 distinct CDR3 sequences, 14% of them present only once. Exclusions: uncontrolled infection, other autoimmune disease, pregnancy, lactation.

The specimen was blood. The chain combines TRBV5-4 with TRBJ1-1; 9 positions match TRBD1. The TCR comes from a woman in her 40s with Graves' hyperthyroidism. CDR3 in DNA: TGTGCCAGCAGCCATGGGACAGGGCAGCCCCTGAACACTGAAGCTTTCTTT. The encoded protein is CASSHGTGQPLNTEAFF.